Following are 10 T cell receptor beta chains from one sample sequenced in a study of blood T cells in healthy people across ages. A second roughly 6 to 11 cycle PCR used barcoded and J-beta primers. Using its own MiXCR run on the 5' RACE reads, TCRdb lists one record per CDR3 protein. The repertoire has around 780,000 distinct CDR3 sequences, under 30% of them found once; the top ten carry around 2.9%. These same records also appear under a second study, on T cells of mothers and their children.

Material: blood. These receptors all stem from a boy aged 5 to 17 in good health.

This sequence joins TRBV20-1 and TRBJ2-3, with D possibly TRBD2 on 5 matching bases. Between the trimmed V and J ends, which lost 6 bases and 4 bases, there was a span of 23 bases. This CDR3 spans 16 amino acids. In germline, CDR1 is DFQATT, CDR2 SNEGSKA (reference sequence). CDR3 nucleotides: TGCAGTGCACACAAAACCGGGATAATGAGGGCAGATACGCAGTATTTT. Translation: CSAHKTGIMRADTQYF.

In this sample, this clonotype turned up a few times. The V gene is TRBV7-9, the J gene TRBJ2-2; 8 positions match TRBD1. This CDR3 is built from 15 residues. The germline V gene has CDR1 SEHNR and CDR2 FQNEAQ (reference sequence). V was clipped by 5 bases and J by 3 bases; unmatched bases: 5. CDR3 sequence reads: CASSHRQGHTGELFF. In nucleotides, the CDR3 is TGTGCCAGCAGCCACCGACAGGGGCACACCGGGGAGCTGTTTTTT.

The chain joins TRBV9 to TRBJ2-2; 9 bases line up with TRBD2. With 0 bases clipped from V and 5 bases from J, the junction kept 8 bases outside the gene matches. Germline CDR1 and CDR2: SGDLS and YYNGEE. The CDR3 covers 17 residues. The CDR3 spells CASSVGQAGGPTGELFF. The CDR3 DNA reads TGTGCCAGCAGCGTAGGGCAAGCGGGGGGCCCAACCGGGGAGCTGTTTTTT. The variable domain in full, with the rest retrieved from reference TRBV9 and TRBJ2-2, is DSGVTQTPKHLITATGQRVTLRCSPRSGDLSVYWYQQSLDQGLQFLIQYYNGEERAKGNILERFSAQQFPDLHSELNLSSLELGDSALYFCASSVGQAGGPTGELFFGEGSRLTVL.

The V and J genes are TRBV5-5 and TRBJ2-1, with 16 bases lining up with TRBD2. The CDR3 covers 16 residues. CDR1 SGHKS and CDR2 YYEKEE come from the germline V gene (reference sequence). V lost 5 bases, J lost 8 bases, and 7 bases stayed unmatched. CDR3 sequence: CASRGLAGGPWDEQFF. The CDR3 DNA sequence: TGTGCCAGCAGGGGACTAGCGGGGGGGCCTTGGGATGAGCAGTTCTTC.

The chain carries TRBV3-1 and TRBJ2-5; 9 nucleotides align to TRBD2. Per the germline V gene, CDR1 is LGHDT and CDR2 is YNNKEL (reference sequence). This CDR3 contains 14 residues. The CDR3 DNA follows: TGTGCGATACGGAAGCGGGGGGCCGGAGAGACCCAGTACTTC. Protein product: CAIRKRGAGETQYF.

This clonotype was counted only a few times. The rearrangement joins TRBV7-2 to TRBJ2-5; 8 bases fit TRBD1. CDR3 length: 16 amino acids. After removal of 5 bases from V and 0 bases from J, the junction contained 8 bases not matched to a gene. The germline V gene has CDR1 SGHTA and CDR2 FQGNSA. The DNA for the CDR3 is TGTGCCAGCAGCCCTGGACAGGGAAAGTACCAAGAGACCCAGTACTTC. As protein: CASSPGQGKYQETQYF.

The chain employs TRBV7-2 and TRBJ1-5, with D possibly TRBD1 on 5 matching bases. CDR1 is SGHTA and CDR2 is FQGNSA in the germline V gene. The CDR3 loop spans 14 amino acids. Between the trimmed V and J ends, which lost 1 base and 9 bases, there was a span of 13 bases. In DNA form, the CDR3 reads TGTGCCAGCAGCTTAGGGGTAGCGGGGCCGCCCCAGCATTTT. Protein product: CASSLGVAGPPQHF. Together with reference TRBV7-2 and TRBJ1-5, the CDR3 gives the full variable domain: GAGVSQSPSNKVTEKGKDVELRCDPISGHTALYWYRQSLGQGLEFLIYFQGNSAPDKSGLPSDRFSAERTGGSVSTLTIQRTQQEDSAVYLCASSLGVAGPPQHFGDGTRLSIL.

Many counts were recorded for this clonotype. The junction and the germline gene differ at one end; a read error may be behind it. V is TRBV5-1 and J is TRBJ1-1; D not resolved. The CDR3 length is 14 residues. The germline V gene has CDR1 SGHRS and CDR2 YFSETQ. For the CDR3, the DNA is TGCGCCAGCAGCTTGGGGGCCGGGAACGCTGAAGCTTTCTTT. This sequence encodes CASSLGAGNAEAFF.

Only a few counts were recorded for this clonotype. The chain couples TRBV10-3 to TRBJ1-6; 9 bases align to TRBD1. Germline V gene lookup returns CDR1 ENHRY and CDR2 SYGVKD. The CDR3 runs to 16 residues. V lost 2 bases to trimming and J lost 4 bases; unmatched junction nucleotides: 3. CDR3 nucleotides: TGTGCCATCAGTGAGAGGGACAGGGATTATAATTCACCCCTCCACTTT. This gives the protein CAISERDRDYNSPLHF.

The rearrangement uses TRBV7-9 and TRBJ2-5; the match to TRBD1 covers 7 bases. The J call is doubtful: the DNA matches TRBJ2-7 better. Germline CDR1 is SEHNR and CDR2 is FQNEAQ (reference sequence). The CDR3 totals 16 residues. The CDR3 nucleotides read TGTGCCAGCAGCTTAGTCGACCGGGACAGCTCCTACGAGCAGTACTTC. It encodes CASSLVDRDSSYEQYF.